This T cell receptor (beta chain) stems from a study of CD8 T cells in Susac syndrome. Germline CDR1 SQVTM, CDR2 ANQGSEA. The CDR3 has 15 residues. V dropped 7 bases and J dropped 5 bases, with 23 bases sitting between them. It was with random hexamers that 0.5 to 1 ug RNA was reverse transcribed. TCRdb re-called the immunoSEQ multiplex PCR reads through MiXCR, storing one row per CDR3 protein. This sample has about 130,000 distinct CDR3 sequences, with about 96% found just once. What was sequenced was CD4+ T cells from PBMCs. The chain employs TRBV29-1 and TRBJ1-1, with D possibly being TRBD1 (5 bases). The sequence was collected from a human donor in good health. In DNA form, the CDR3 reads TGCAGCGCCGGGACCCTAAACCCCCCCGGAACTGAAGCTTTCTTT. Encoded protein: CSAGTLNPPGTEAFF.